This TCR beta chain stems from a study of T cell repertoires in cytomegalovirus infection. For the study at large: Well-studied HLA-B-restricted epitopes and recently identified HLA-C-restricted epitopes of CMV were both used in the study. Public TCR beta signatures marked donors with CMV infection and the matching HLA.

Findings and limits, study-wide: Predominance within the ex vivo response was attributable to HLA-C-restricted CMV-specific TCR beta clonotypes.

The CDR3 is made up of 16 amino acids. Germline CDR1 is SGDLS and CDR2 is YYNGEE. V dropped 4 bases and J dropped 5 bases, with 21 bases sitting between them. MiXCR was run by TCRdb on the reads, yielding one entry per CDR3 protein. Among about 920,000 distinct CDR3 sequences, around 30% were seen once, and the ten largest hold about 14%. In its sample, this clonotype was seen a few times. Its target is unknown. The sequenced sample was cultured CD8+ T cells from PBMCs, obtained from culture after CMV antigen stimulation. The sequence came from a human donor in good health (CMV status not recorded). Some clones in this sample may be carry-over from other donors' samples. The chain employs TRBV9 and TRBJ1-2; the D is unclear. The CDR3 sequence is CASSPSWSDGEYGYTF. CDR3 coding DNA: TGTGCCAGCAGCCCTAGTTGGAGTGACGGTGAATATGGCTACACCTTC.